Listed below are T cell receptor beta chains from one sample, sequenced in a study of cytomegalovirus exposure and HLA in healthy donors. Sequenced by immunoSEQ multiplex PCR; TCRdb stores in-frame clones only, minus some. The table shows around 140,000 clones, with approximately 78% occurring only once. Sequencing input: PBMCs. These receptors came from a female donor in good health and CMV-seronegative. The CDR3 runs from the conserved cysteine through the conserved F or W. The order of the fields is J gene, D gene, clone size, V gene, CDR3 protein, CDR3 DNA. A D gene is named only where the DNA matches it firmly. Some rows have no size entry. The others give once, few or many, or a class for an expanded clone.

TRBJ2-1,TRBD2,-,TRBV5-1,CASSFRTRYSNEQFF,TGCGCCAGCAGCTTCAGGACTAGGTATTCCAATGAGCAGTTCTTC
TRBJ2-7,-,-,TRBV4-1,CASSQGHYEQYF,TGCGCCAGCAGCCAAGGACACTACGAGCAGTACTTC
TRBJ1-6,-,-,TRBV30,CAWREGSSYNSPLHF,TGTGCCTGGAGGGAAGGGAGCTCCTATAATTCACCCCTCCACTTT
TRBJ2-1,-,-,TRBV5-1,CASIQNPADNEQFF,TGCGCCAGCATACAAAACCCGGCGGACAATGAGCAGTTCTTC
TRBJ1-2,TRBD1,once,TRBV7-8,CASSSADRGLVRGYTF,TGTGCCAGCAGCTCTGCCGACAGGGGGCTTGTACGTGGCTACACCTTC
TRBJ2-7,TRBD1,-,TRBV19,CASSTDAGGLLYEQYF,TGTGCCAGTAGTACGGACGCAGGGGGATTACTTTACGAGCAGTACTTC
TRBJ2-3,TRBD1,-,TRBV11-1,CASSLQGATTDTQYF,TGTGCCAGCAGCTTACAGGGGGCGACGACAGATACGCAGTATTTT
TRBJ1-6,-,-,TRBV30,CAWSRESLPNSPLHF,TGTGCCTGGAGTAGGGAGAGCCTGCCGAATTCACCCCTCCACTTT
TRBJ2-7,-,-,TRBV5-6,CASSGRGRVRYEQYF,TGTGCCAGCAGCGGTCGAGGGCGGGTCCGCTACGAGCAGTACTTC
TRBJ1-4,-,-,TRBV9,CASSVASEGGQLFF,TGTGCCAGCAGCGTGGCCTCGGAGGGAGGGCAACTGTTTTTT
TRBJ2-5,-,-,TRBV19,CASSRGGRRTEETQYF,TGTGCCAGTAGCCGCGGGGGCCGCAGGACTGAAGAGACCCAGTACTTC
TRBJ1-2,-,-,TRBV6-1,CASTAWGVNYGYTF,TGTGCCAGCACAGCCTGGGGAGTTAACTATGGCTACACCTTC
TRBJ1-2,TRBD1,-,TRBV10-3,CAISDTKTGGLYGYTF,TGTGCCATCAGTGATACAAAGACAGGGGGCCTCTATGGCTACACCTTC
TRBJ2-5,-,-,TRBV19,CASSWAPKETQYF,TGTGCCAGTAGTTGGGCCCCAAAAGAGACCCAGTACTTC
TRBJ1-5,-,few,TRBV4-1,CASSHDSNYQPQHF,TGCGCCAGCAGCCACGACAGCAATTATCAGCCCCAGCATTTT
TRBJ2-3,-,-,TRBV11-2,CASSLYYTSPADTQYF,TGTGCCAGCAGCTTATATTATACTTCACCGGCAGATACGCAGTATTTT
TRBJ2-5,-,-,TRBV6-5,CASRSWRQETQYF,TGTGCCAGCAGATCCTGGAGGCAAGAGACCCAGTACTTC
TRBJ2-5,TRBD1,-,TRBV7-2,CASSSQGAGETQYF,TGTGCCAGCAGCTCTCAGGGGGCGGGAGAGACCCAGTACTTC
TRBJ2-2,-,-,TRBV6-5,CASSYTKVGGTGELFF,TGTGCCAGCAGTTACACCAAAGTTGGAGGGACCGGGGAGCTGTTTTTT
TRBJ2-7,TRBD1,few,TRBV13,CASSFHRDRAYEQYF,TGTGCCAGCAGCTTTCACCGGGACAGGGCCTACGAGCAGTACTTC
TRBJ2-1,TRBD2,few,TRBV29-1,CSVEGGLAGGLRGNEQFF,TGCAGCGTTGAAGGGGGGCTAGCGGGAGGCCTGAGGGGCAATGAGCAGTTCTTC
TRBJ2-2,-,-,TRBV5-6,CASSLGSANTGELFF,TGTGCCAGCAGCTTGGGTTCCGCGAACACCGGGGAGCTGTTTTTT
TRBJ2-1,-,-,TRBV6-5,CASNELGEQFF,TGTGCCAGCAACGAACTTGGTGAGCAGTTCTTC
TRBJ2-3,-,-,TRBV7-2,CASSRGLSTDTQYF,TGTGCCAGCAGCCGGGGACTGAGCACAGATACGCAGTATTTT